The clone carrying this T cell receptor (beta chain) appeared once. The data are from a study of blood T cell repertoires in COVID-19. Looking at the study overall: The United States, Italy and Spain provided the acute and convalescent COVID-19 samples.

Per the study methods: Reference gene primer amplification in the assay estimated nucleated cell counts. Method: immunoSEQ multiplex PCR; TCRdb's copy keeps in-frame clones and lacks some. For V, J and clone size, that table is used; D and trimming come from the DNA. The data hold approximately 89,000 clones, with 87% observed a single time. The V gene's germline CDR1 is LNHDA and CDR2 SQIVND (reference sequence). The V segment lost 4 bases and the J segment 5 bases; nucleotides outside the gene matches: 5. The CDR3 is 15 residues long. The clonotype comes from a man between 65 and 85 years old with acute or convalescent COVID-19. Sequencing input: peripheral blood. The chain employs TRBV19 and TRBJ2-3; 11 nucleotides line up with TRBD2. DNA for the CDR3: TGTGCCAGTAGTACGGCTAGCGGGGGGAGAGATACGCAGTATTTT. As protein: CASSTASGGRDTQYF.